This passage covers 28 T cell receptor beta chains from one sample sequenced in a study of cytomegalovirus exposure and HLA in healthy donors. The PCR was carried out with 60 Vbeta primers and 13 Jbeta primers. Sequencing used immunoSEQ multiplex PCR; TCRdb keeps in-frame clones, though not all of them. The table records approximately 150,000 clones, 65% to 90% of them present only once. Material for sequencing was PBMCs. These receptors were obtained from a man aged 45-60 years in good health and CMV-seropositive.

CDR3 sequence: CASSQVQQGSGYTF. CDR3 nucleotides: TGTGCCAGCAGCCAAGTTCAACAGGGTTCTGGCTACACCTTC. The J gene is TRBJ1-2, the V gene TRBV4-2; maybe TRBD1 (6 bases). V dropped 1 base and J dropped 7 bases, with 13 bases sitting between them. Germline assignment: CDR1 LGHNA and CDR2 YNFKEQ. There are 14 residues in the CDR3.

This clone was counted once. In nucleotides, the CDR3 is TGTGCCAGCAGCGAATACTACGAGCAGTACTTC. This gives the protein CASSEYYEQYF. V is TRBV28 and J is TRBJ2-5; D gene uncertain. The end of the DNA is better explained by TRBJ2-7, so the J call may be wrong. The CDR3 extends over 11 amino acids. Germline CDR1 reads MDHEN; CDR2 reads SYDVKM.

This rearrangement joins TRBV5-1 to TRBJ1-6, with TRBD1 as a possible D gene (6 bases). The CDR3 consists of 17 residues. Trimming cost V 0 bases and J 0 bases, with 10 bases left between them. Germline V CDR1 and CDR2: SGHRS, YFSETQ. Here the CDR3 reads CASSLEGTSSYNSPLHF. For the CDR3, the DNA is TGCGCCAGCAGCTTGGAAGGGACAAGCTCCTATAATTCACCCCTCCACTTT.

This clone was observed a single time. The chain joins TRBV2 to TRBJ2-5, with 11 bases identical to TRBD1. CDR1 and CDR2 from the germline V gene are SNHLY and FYNNEI. The V gene end was trimmed by 5 bases and the J gene end by 7 bases; junction bases not matched to a gene: 6. The CDR3 spans 14 residues. CDR3 in DNA: TGTGCCAGCAGTCCTCGGACAGGGGGCTTGACCCAGTACTTC. Its protein product is CASSPRTGGLTQYF.

The chain is built from TRBV11-2 and TRBJ1-1, with D tentatively TRBD1 (5 bases). CDR3 length: 14 amino acids. Between the trimmed V and J ends, which lost 2 bases and 5 bases, there was a span of 12 bases. Germline CDR1 SGHAT, CDR2 FQNNGV. The CDR3 protein is CASSLSDRQTEAFF. In DNA, the CDR3 is TGTGCCAGCAGCTTATCCGACAGACAGACTGAAGCTTTCTTT.

The chain couples TRBV6-1 to TRBJ2-7; possible D gene TRBD1, 6 bases. V lost 6 bases, J lost 2 bases, and 14 bases lay in between. The CDR3 extends over 14 amino acids. Germline V lookup: CDR1 MNHNS, CDR2 SASEGT. CDR3 residues: CASSRDTYTYEQYF. For the CDR3, the DNA is TGTGCCAGCAGCCGGGACACCTATACCTACGAGCAGTACTTC.

To note about this clone: Since no conserved phenylalanine or tryptophan closes the CDR3, a read error is the likely cause. V gene TRBV19 combines with J gene TRBJ1-2; 7 nucleotides match TRBD1. Germline CDR1 is LNHDA and CDR2 is SQIVND (reference sequence). The CDR3 consists of 15 residues. Trimming at V came to 10 bases and at J to 0 bases, leaving 11 bases not matched to a gene. The CDR3, as DNA: TGTGCCACATATCAGAGGGGGCGAACTAACTATGGCTACACCCTC. Amino acids: CATYQRGRTNYGYTL.

The V gene is TRBV19, the J gene TRBJ2-2; TRBD1 is a possible D gene (5 bases). The CDR3 contains 12 residues. Trimming shortened V by 10 bases and J by 5 bases, and 11 bases separated the two germline ends. CDR1 and CDR2 (germline): LNHDA, SQIVND (reference sequence). CDR3 in DNA: TGTGCCACGCAACAGGCAACCGGGGAGCTGTTTTTT. It yields the protein CATQQATGELFF.

This clone has only a few counts. V usage is TRBV6-6 and J usage is TRBJ2-7; D ambiguous. The V end was cut by 7 bases, the J end by 2 bases, with 15 bases between. The CDR3 has 14 amino acids. The germline V gene encodes CDR1 MNHNY and CDR2 SVGAGI (reference sequence). The CDR3 DNA follows: TGTGCCAGCACCTCCCCCGTCGTTGCCTACGAGCAGTACTTC. Protein: CASTSPVVAYEQYF.

This clone was picked up a small number of times. Other nucleotide sequences in the sample specify the same CDR3. The chain employs TRBV19 and TRBJ1-2; D may be TRBD1 (5 bases). Looked up from germline, CDR1 is LNHDA and CDR2 is SQIVND (reference sequence). There are 17 residues in the CDR3. The V gene lost 2 bases and the J gene lost 7 bases, with 23 bases spanning the gap. DNA of the CDR3: TGTGCCAGTAGTATATCGGGGGGAAGGCTTGTCCGTGCTGGCTACACCTTC. Its protein product is CASSISGGRLVRAGYTF.

The chain has TRBV9 and TRBJ2-1; 12 nucleotides line up with TRBD1. Trimming cost V 5 bases and J 6 bases; bases outside gene matches: 6. CDR3 length: 15 residues. The V gene's germline CDR1 is SGDLS and CDR2 YYNGEE. The CDR3 spells CASRGTGGAFNEQFF. CDR3 coding DNA: TGTGCCAGCAGAGGGACAGGGGGCGCCTTCAATGAGCAGTTCTTC.

This clone appeared a single time. This chain connects TRBV7-8 to TRBJ1-1, with 9 bases fitting TRBD1. With 5 bases clipped from V and 1 base from J, the junction kept 5 bases outside the gene matches. The CDR3 is made up of 15 amino acids. Germline V gene data show CDR1 as SGHVS and CDR2 as FQNEAQ. CDR3 sequence reads: CASSPWTGENTEAFF. For the CDR3, the DNA is TGTGCCAGCAGCCCTTGGACAGGGGAGAACACTGAAGCTTTCTTT.

This clone appeared a few times. The chain joins TRBV28 to TRBJ1-1; a possible D gene is TRBD1 (5 bases). This CDR3 region has 13 residues. CDR1 is MDHEN and CDR2 is SYDVKM in the germline V gene. Trimming cost V 7 bases and J 5 bases, with 14 bases left between them. The CDR3 nucleotides are TGTGCCAGCAACCAGGGAGGGTGGACTGAAGCTTTCTTT. It codes for CASNQGGWTEAFF.

This chain connects TRBV11-3 to TRBJ1-3, with D possibly TRBD1 on 5 matching bases. Trimming left V 3 bases short and J 9 bases short, with 12 bases between. Germline V CDR1 and CDR2: SGHNT, YENEEA. The CDR3 extends over 13 amino acids. In DNA, the CDR3 is TGTGCCAGCAGCTTGGGCAGGGCAGGCACCATATATTTT. Its protein is CASSLGRAGTIYF.

The chain is built from TRBV5-1 and TRBJ1-4; D gene uncertain. The germline CDR1 and CDR2 sequences are SGHRS and YFSETQ. Trimming shortened V by 0 bases and J by 5 bases, and 20 bases separated the two germline ends. This CDR3 has 18 residues. This CDR3 is CASSLEVRASGRNEKLFF. CDR3 bases: TGCGCCAGCAGCTTGGAAGTCCGCGCCTCCGGGAGGAATGAAAAACTGTTTTTT.

V is TRBV7-2 and J is TRBJ2-7, with a tentative D call TRBD2 (5 bases). V lost 2 bases and J 0 bases, leaving 8 bases between the germline ends. The CDR3 loop spans 14 amino acids. Germline CDR1 SGHTA, CDR2 FQGNSA. The CDR3 sequence: CASSLQRDSYEQYF. The CDR3 bases are TGTGCCAGCAGCTTACAACGGGACTCCTACGAGCAGTACTTC.

The chain is built from TRBV15 and TRBJ1-2; D is unresolved. With 0 bases removed from V and 8 bases from J, the gap between germline ends came to 16 bases. The CDR3 extends over 15 amino acids. Germline V gene lookup returns CDR1 LNHNV and CDR2 YYDKDF (reference sequence). CDR3 residues: CATSRDQARTRGYTF. In nucleotides, the CDR3 is TGTGCCACCAGCAGAGATCAGGCGAGGACTCGCGGCTACACCTTC.

This clone was seen only a few times. The rearrangement uses TRBV7-8 and TRBJ2-3; TRBD2 matches 7 bases. Germline values: CDR1 SGHVS, CDR2 FQNEAQ. V shed 5 bases, J shed 7 bases, and the junction held 6 bases outside the gene matches. The CDR3 is 13 amino acids. DNA of the CDR3: TGTGCCAGCAGCGCCCTAGCGGTGTATACGCAGTATTTT. This sequence encodes CASSALAVYTQYF.

This chain joins TRBV19 and TRBJ2-7; tentative D call: TRBD2 (6 bases). The V gene's germline CDR1 is LNHDA and CDR2 SQIVND (reference sequence). This CDR3 has 11 residues. Trimming pared 6 bases from V and 4 bases from J, leaving 7 bases between. Here the CDR3 DNA reads TGTGCCAGTAGGGAGGGGTACGAGCAGTACTTC. It specifies CASREGYEQYF.

V usage is TRBV7-6 and J usage is TRBJ2-7; D is undetermined. The V and J ends lost 6 bases and 2 bases respectively, with 14 bases between them. This CDR3 has 14 amino acids. Germline CDR1 reads SGHVS; CDR2 reads FNYEAQ. In DNA, the CDR3 is TGTGCCAGCAGTCGTCGGTTACAGCCCTACGAGCAGTACTTC. The encoded protein is CASSRRLQPYEQYF.

The chain joins TRBV18 to TRBJ1-1; D gene unclear. There are 13 residues in the CDR3. V dropped 5 bases and J dropped 5 bases, with 12 bases sitting between them. Per the germline V gene, CDR1 is KGHSH and CDR2 is LQKENI. CDR3 coding DNA: TGTGCCAGCTCAAATCTCGGGTCTACTGAAGCTTTCTTT. Protein product: CASSNLGSTEAFF. Drawing the rest from reference TRBV18 and TRBJ1-1, the complete variable domain is NAGVMQNPRHLVRRRGQEARLRCSPMKGHSHVYWYRQLPEEGLKFMVYLQKENIIDESGMPKERFSAEFPKEGPSILRIQQVVRGDSAAYFCASSNLGSTEAFFGQGTRLTVV.

The V and J genes are TRBV30 and TRBJ1-3, with TRBD1 as a possible D gene (5 bases). The V end lost 0 bases, the J end lost 0 bases, and 18 bases lay between the germline ends. From germline, CDR1 is GTSNPN and CDR2 SVGIG (reference sequence). This CDR3 region has 18 residues. Written as DNA, the CDR3 is TGTGCCTGGAGTGTACGGCAGGGAGGGGTTTTCTCTGGAAACACCATATATTTT. Translation: CAWSVRQGGVFSGNTIYF.

The chain is built from TRBV4-3 and TRBJ2-2; 11 nucleotides match TRBD2. The CDR3 sequence is 16 residues long. Germline trimming cut 1 base from V and 9 bases from J; bases unmatched to any gene: 7. Germline V lookup: CDR1 LGHNA, CDR2 YSLEER. In DNA, the CDR3 is TGCGCCAGCAGCCAAGGGCTAGCGGGAGGTTTCCGGGAGCTGTTTTTT. It yields the protein CASSQGLAGGFRELFF.

V gene TRBV27 combines with J gene TRBJ2-7; unclear D gene. The CDR3 is 17 amino acids. Trimming removed 5 bases from V and 0 bases from J, with 20 bases in between. In germline, CDR1 is MNHEY, CDR2 SMNVEV (reference sequence). CDR3: CASSPDASQEVSYEQYF. The CDR3 bases are TGTGCCAGCAGTCCCGATGCCTCTCAGGAAGTCTCCTACGAGCAGTACTTC.

This chain connects TRBV5-6 to TRBJ1-4, with D maybe TRBD1 (5 bases). V lost 4 bases and J lost 2, with 9 bases in between. CDR1 and CDR2 from the germline V gene are SGHDT and YYEEEE. This CDR3 is 14 amino acids long. The CDR3 DNA is TGTGCCAGCAGCGAGGACACCACTAATGAAAAACTGTTTTTT. It specifies CASSEDTTNEKLFF.

This chain uses TRBV6-6 with TRBJ1-5; TRBD1 matches 7 bases. This CDR3 spans 15 amino acids. The V gene's germline CDR1 is MNHNY and CDR2 SVGAGI (reference sequence). Germline trimming cut 6 bases from V and 4 bases from J; bases unmatched to any gene: 9. The CDR3 bases are TGTGCCAGCAGCAGCAAGGGGGCGAGTAATCAGCCCCAGCATTTT. Its protein is CASSSKGASNQPQHF.

This chain uses TRBV7-2 with TRBJ1-3; TRBD1 might be the D (5 bases). The CDR3 extends over 16 amino acids. Per germline, CDR1 SGHTA and CDR2 FQGNSA. The V and J ends lost 5 bases and 0 bases respectively, with 14 bases between them. CDR3 DNA: TGTGCCAGCAGCCCCCAAGGGGCCCACTCTGGAAACACCATATATTTT. It codes for CASSPQGAHSGNTIYF.

The rearrangement links TRBV5-1 to TRBJ2-5; 9 bases are a match to TRBD2. With the DNA end fitting TRBJ2-7 better, the J assignment may be wrong. CDR3 length equals 15 residues. Germline CDR1 is SGHRS and CDR2 is YFSETQ. CDR3 sequence (DNA): TGCGCCAGCAGCGATACTAGCGGGTTTTCCTACGAGCAGTACTTC. This translates into CASSDTSGFSYEQYF.